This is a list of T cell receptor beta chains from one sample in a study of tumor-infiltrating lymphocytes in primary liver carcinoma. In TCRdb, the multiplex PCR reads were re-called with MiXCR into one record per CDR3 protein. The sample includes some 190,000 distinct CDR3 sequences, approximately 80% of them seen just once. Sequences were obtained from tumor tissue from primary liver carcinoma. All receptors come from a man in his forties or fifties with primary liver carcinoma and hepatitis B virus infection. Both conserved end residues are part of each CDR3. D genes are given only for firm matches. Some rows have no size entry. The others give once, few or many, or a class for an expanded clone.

TGTGCCGGCAGCTTGAGGGAGGGTAGGACTAGCGGGCTCAGCTCCTACGAGCACTACTTC,CAGSLREGRTSGLSSYEHYF,TRBD2,TRBV11-2,NA,TRBJ2-7
TGTGCCAGCAGTTTAGCCCAGGCTCTTAATCACCCCCAGCATTTT,CASSLAQALNHPQHF,NA,TRBV12-3/TRBV12-4,NA,TRBJ1-5
TGCGCCATTAGCTTGACCCTAGGGGGGGGCCACAATGAGCAGTTCTTC,CAISLTLGGGHNEQFF,NA,TRBV5-1,NA,TRBJ2-1
TGCGCCAGCAGCCAAGAGGATGGCAGTATTCAATACTTC,CASSQEDGSIQYF,NA,TRBV4-3,NA,TRBJ2-4
TGTGCCAGCGGCAAGACCGCTCGAGAGATGTTTTTT,CASGKTAREMFF,NA,TRBV5-6,NA,TRBJ2-2
TGTGCCAGTAGTACAGTTTCAGGGGGGCCAGATACGCACTATTTT,CASSTVSGGPDTHYF,NA,TRBV19,once,TRBJ2-3
TGTGCCAGCAGCCGCTTGAAAGTAGTGGGAGGGCCAGAGACCCAGTACTTC,CASSRLKVVGGPETQYF,TRBD2,TRBV11-2,NA,TRBJ2-5
TGTGCCAGCAGCCCTAAGGTCCCTTTTGATATGCAGTATTTT,CASSPKVPFDMQYF,NA,TRBV11-1,NA,TRBJ2-3
TGCGACAGCTCGGGGCTAGGCACCGCCGGGGAACTGTTTTTT,CDSSGLGTAGELFF,NA,TRBV10-1,NA,TRBJ2-2
TGTGCCAGCAGTTTGCAGGGAGAGTGGGATTCACTCATCCACTTT,CASSLQGEWDSLIHF,NA,TRBV28,NA,TRBJ1-6
TGCAGCTCCGCGGGGGGATCAGACACTGAAGCTTTCTTT,CSSAGGSDTEAFF,NA,TRBV29-1,NA,TRBJ1-1
TGCAGCTTTAGGACATGGGCTCTCACAGATATGCAGTATTTT,CSFRTWALTDMQYF,NA,TRBV29-1,NA,TRBJ2-3
TGTGCCAGCAACTCTACTAGCGGGCTTACCTACAAGCAGTACTTC,CASNSTSGLTYKQYF,TRBD2,TRBV5-4,NA,TRBJ2-7
TGCGCTGACAGCCAAGAGGAGGGGGGTATGCAGTATTTT,CADSQEEGGMQYF,NA,TRBV4-3,NA,TRBJ2-3
TGTGCCAGCAGCCTAGGGGGACTAGCGGGAGGGGAGCTGTTTTTT,CASSLGGLAGGELFF,TRBD2,TRBV4-2,few,TRBJ2-2
TGTGCCAGCAGTTACTCGAGTGAGTCCTACGAGCAGTACTTC,CASSYSSESYEQYF,NA,TRBV5-4,NA,TRBJ2-7
TGCAGTGCTAGTGCTCCTCGGACGGAGACCCAGTATTTC,CSASAPRTETQYF,NA,TRBV20-1,NA,TRBJ2-5
TGTGCCAGTAGCATGGGGACAGTTAGCAATCAGCCCCAGCATTTT,CASSMGTVSNQPQHF,TRBD1,TRBV19,many,TRBJ1-5
TGTGCCAGCAGCCAGAACGAAAGGACAGATTTT,CASSQNERTDF,NA,TRBV5-4,medium-sized,TRBJ2-3
TGTGCCAGCAGCGCTGGCGGTCTCTATGGCTACACCTTC,CASSAGGLYGYTF,NA,TRBV28,many,TRBJ1-2
TGCGCCAGCAGCTTGTGGACTAGCGGCTACGAGCAGTACTTC,CASSLWTSGYEQYF,TRBD2,TRBV5-1,NA,TRBJ2-7
TGTGACTGGAACCAAGGACTAGCAGGAGTCGGCGAGCAGTACTTC,CDWNQGLAGVGEQYF,TRBD2,TRBV30,NA,TRBJ2-7
TGCGCCATCAGCCAGGGGACTAACACTGAAGCTTTCTTT,CAISQGTNTEAFF,NA,TRBV4-3,once,TRBJ1-1
TGTGTCAGCAGAATGATTGCAACTAATCAAAAACTGTTTTTT,CVSRMIATNQKLFF,NA,TRBV6-1,NA,TRBJ1-4
TGTGCCAGCAGCCTGGAGGGCTCTGGAAACACCATATATTTT,CASSLEGSGNTIYF,NA,TRBV28,NA,TRBJ1-3
TGCAGTGTTTCCGGGACAGGGGCATCAGATATACAGTATTTT,CSVSGTGASDIQYF,TRBD1,TRBV29-1,NA,TRBJ2-3
TGTGCCAGCGGTTGGACTAGCGGGAGTGGAGTGACCCAGTACTTC,CASGWTSGSGVTQYF,TRBD2,TRBV6-2/TRBV6-3,once,TRBJ2-5